The following is a T cell receptor (beta chain) sequence with its context. The antigen is undetermined. This sample is part of a study of post-analysis software for immune sequencing data. Looking at the study overall: The study covered relapsing-remitting, secondary progressive and progressive-relapsing courses of multiple sclerosis. Findings of the study overall: A significant reduction in normalized Chao1 diversity was observed in multiple sclerosis patients versus controls. With F measure, samples from one preparation batch clustered together strongly. Controls showed lower frequencies than patients for roughly five TRBV segments, and TRBV5-6, TRBV5-1 and TRBV20-1 were among these.

Looked up from germline, CDR1 is MNHNY and CDR2 is SVGAGI (reference sequence). This CDR3 spans 16 amino acids. Trimming stripped 4 bases from V and 3 bases from J, with 19 bases between. Prepared TCR beta cDNA libraries contained unique molecular identifiers. TCRdb reprocessed the PCR reads with MiXCR, giving one entry per CDR3 protein. The sample has 450,000 to 700,000 distinct CDR3 sequences; roughly 47% are singletons. The sample consisted of blood. This TCR came from a girl aged 10-17 years with multiple sclerosis. J is TRBJ2-7 and V is TRBV6-6; D unresolved. The CDR3 nucleotides are TGTGCCAGCAGTTCCCCCCAAACACGGGTTTGCTACGAGCAGTACTTC. Amino acid sequence: CASSSPQTRVCYEQYF.